This TCR beta chain was observed in a study of T cell responses to AZD1222 COVID-19 vaccine. Study-level information: Pooled in the analysis were second doses at about 4 or about 12 weeks. Overall study results and limits: The peak T cell response came first, and repertoires were sampled only after it.

The assay was immunoSEQ multiplex PCR, and TCRdb's table has in-frame clones only and misses some. This table has around 100,000 clones, roughly 89% appearing once. The germline V gene encodes CDR1 SEHNR and CDR2 FQNEAQ (reference sequence). Trimming removed 0 bases at V and 6 bases at J, with 12 bases between. The CDR3 extends over 14 amino acids. As for this clone: As yet, its antigen is unknown.

This chain links TRBV7-9 with TRBJ2-7; D unclear. The sequencing used peripheral blood, collected on day 0 of AZD1222 vaccination. This receptor was obtained from an adult in good health. CDR3 loop: CASSLAFVQSEQYF. DNA of the CDR3: TGTGCCAGCAGCTTAGCGTTTGTACAGTCCGAGCAGTACTTC.